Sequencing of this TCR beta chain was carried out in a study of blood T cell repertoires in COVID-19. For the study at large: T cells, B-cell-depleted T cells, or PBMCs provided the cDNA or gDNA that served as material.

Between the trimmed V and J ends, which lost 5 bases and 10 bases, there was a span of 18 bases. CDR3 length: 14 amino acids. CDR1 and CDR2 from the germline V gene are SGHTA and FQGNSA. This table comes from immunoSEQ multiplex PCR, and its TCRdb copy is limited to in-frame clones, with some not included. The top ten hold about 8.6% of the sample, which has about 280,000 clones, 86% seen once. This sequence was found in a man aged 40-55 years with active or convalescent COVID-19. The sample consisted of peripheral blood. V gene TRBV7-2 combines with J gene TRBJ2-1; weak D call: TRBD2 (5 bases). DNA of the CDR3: TGTGCCAGCAGCCCTCGACGGGGTAGCATGGAGCAGTTCTTC. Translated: CASSPRRGSMEQFF.